The 30 T cell receptor beta chains in this list originate from one sample, sequenced in a study of graft-versus-host responses after intestinal transplantation. This table comes from immunoSEQ multiplex PCR, and its TCRdb copy is limited to in-frame clones, with some not included. The sample lists about 40,000 clones, 75% to 95% occurring once. The source material was PBMCs, sampled approximately 310 days after intestinal transplant. The receptors were gathered from a human patient who received an intestinal transplant, so some T cells may come from the graft donor.

V gene TRBV2 combines with J gene TRBJ1-1; TRBD1 matches at 7 bases. This CDR3 has 14 residues. With 8 bases clipped from V and 7 bases from J, the junction kept 13 bases outside the gene matches. CDR1 SNHLY and CDR2 FYNNEI come from the germline V gene. The CDR3: CASLPDRVGGEAFF. The DNA of the CDR3 is TGTGCCAGCCTACCCGACAGGGTAGGCGGTGAAGCTTTCTTT.

The V call is TRBV5-6, the J call TRBJ1-2, with 7 positions matching TRBD1. In germline, CDR1 is SGHDT, CDR2 YYEEEE. CDR3 length equals 14 residues. V was clipped by 4 bases and J by 4 bases; unmatched bases: 7. The CDR3 loop is CASSRWDSLYGYTF. CDR3 sequence (DNA): TGTGCCAGCAGCCGATGGGACAGCCTCTATGGCTACACCTTC.

V is TRBV21-1 and J is TRBJ2-5; whether TRBD2, the table's D call, matches the DNA was not checked. TRBV21-1 is designated a pseudogene. The CDR3 spans 17 residues. The CDR3 sequence: CASRLPGLAGEGETQYF. CDR3 DNA: TGTGCCAGCAGATTACCGGGACTAGCGGGAGAGGGAGAGACCCAGTACTTC.

This chain uses TRBV7-6 with TRBJ2-5; D remains unclear. The V end lost 4 bases, the J end lost 3 bases, and 6 bases lay between the germline ends. The germline CDR1 and CDR2 sequences are SGHVS and FNYEAQ. The CDR3 has 12 amino acids. The CDR3 reads CASSSLEETQYF. CDR3 in DNA: TGTGCCAGCAGCTCCTTAGAAGAGACCCAGTACTTC.

This chain uses TRBV7-3 with TRBJ2-3; D possibly corresponds to TRBD2 (6 bases). CDR3 size: 15 residues. CDR1 is SGHTA and CDR2 is FQGTGA in the germline V gene. V dropped 2 bases and J dropped 2 bases, with 11 bases sitting between them. The CDR3 reads CASSLWSGFTDTQYF. CDR3 coding DNA: TGTGCCAGCAGCTTATGGAGCGGGTTCACAGATACGCAGTATTTT.

This rearrangement joins TRBV5-4 to TRBJ1-1; 10 bases fit TRBD1. The CDR3 is made up of 18 amino acids. V lost 4 bases and J lost 0; bases outside the gene matches: 12. CDR1 SGHNT and CDR2 YYREEE come from the germline V gene (reference sequence). As DNA, the CDR3 is TGTGCCAGCAGCGACGTGGAGGGGACAGGGGAAATGAACACTGAAGCTTTCTTT. It yields the protein CASSDVEGTGEMNTEAFF.

The chain uses TRBV6-5 and TRBJ2-3; D not certain. The CDR3 has 11 amino acids. V was shortened by 7 bases and J by 7 bases, with 9 bases between the two germline ends. Germline-derived CDR1 and CDR2 are MNHEY and SVGAGI. The CDR3 loop reads CASTYGNTQYF. CDR3 nucleotide sequence: TGTGCCAGCACCTACGGTAATACGCAGTATTTT.

J is TRBJ1-1 and V is TRBV2; D may be TRBD1 (5 bases). This CDR3 is built from 12 residues. The V end lost 6 bases, the J end lost 1 base, and 6 bases lay between the germline ends. CDR1 is SNHLY and CDR2 is FYNNEI in the germline V gene. Here the CDR3 reads CASRRGNTEAFF. In nucleotides, the CDR3 is TGTGCCAGCAGGAGGGGGAACACTGAAGCTTTCTTT.

This rearrangement joins TRBV6-1 to TRBJ1-5, with D uncertain. Germline CDR1 and CDR2: MNHNS and SASEGT. The CDR3 extends over 13 amino acids. The ends were cut back, 4 bases at V and 6 bases at J, with 10 bases in the middle. CDR3 coding DNA: TGTGCCAGCAGTGTAAAGGGTATTCAGCCCCAGCATTTT. It translates to CASSVKGIQPQHF.

The V call is TRBV15, the J call TRBJ2-1; tentative D call: TRBD1 (5 bases). Trimming removed 0 bases at V and 9 bases at J, with 12 bases between. Germline CDR1 is LNHNV and CDR2 is YYDKDF (reference sequence). This CDR3 is built from 14 residues. Here the CDR3 DNA reads TGTGCCACCAGCAGAGATCGGATTCAGGGTGAGCAGTTCTTC. Its protein product is CATSRDRIQGEQFF.

The J gene is TRBJ1-5, the V gene TRBV4-1, with a tentative D call TRBD1 (6 bases). The V end lost 0 bases, the J end lost 8 bases, and 20 bases lay between the germline ends. Germline CDR1 is MGHRA and CDR2 is YSYEKL. This CDR3 has 17 residues. CDR3 sequence: CASSQEGLTIRTEPQHF. The CDR3 DNA sequence: TGCGCCAGCAGCCAAGAGGGGTTGACGATTCGGACAGAGCCCCAGCATTTT.

The chain combines TRBV11-2 with TRBJ1-4; D gene uncertain. Germline-derived CDR1 and CDR2 are SGHAT and FQNNGV. The CDR3 extends over 16 amino acids. V lost 5 bases, J lost 0 bases, and 13 bases lay in between. The DNA of the CDR3 is TGTGCCAGCAGCCCCGGACTAGCAGCAACTAATGAAAAACTGTTTTTT. Translating gives CASSPGLAATNEKLFF.

The chain is built from TRBV14 and TRBJ1-6; D unresolved. The ends were cut back, 1 base at V and 8 bases at J, with 6 bases in the middle. There are 13 residues in the CDR3. Germline CDR1 reads SGHDN; CDR2 reads FVKESK. The CDR3 bases are TGTGCCAGCAGCCAAGTCCCCCATTCACCCCTCCACTTT. It is translated as CASSQVPHSPLHF.

This chain joins TRBV5-6 and TRBJ1-5; D may be TRBD1 (5 bases). Trimming left V 0 bases short and J 7 bases short, with 11 bases between. The CDR3 has 14 amino acids. Looked up from germline, CDR1 is SGHDT and CDR2 is YYEEEE. CDR3 region: CASSLEGRDQPQHF. In DNA form, the CDR3 reads TGTGCCAGCAGCTTGGAGGGGCGCGACCAGCCCCAGCATTTT. The full variable domain, its missing parts supplied by reference TRBV5-6 and TRBJ1-5, is DAGVTQSPTHLIKTRGQQVTLRCSPKSGHDTVSWYQQALGQGPQFIFQYYEEEERQRGNFPDRFSGHQFPNYSSELNVNALLLGDSALYLCASSLEGRDQPQHFGDGTRLSIL.

Written as DNA, the CDR3 is TGTGCCAGCAGCCCACTAGCGGGGGGAGCTACAGATACGCAGTATTTT. Translating it yields CASSPLAGGATDTQYF. The chain recombines TRBV7-2 with TRBJ2-3; 12 nucleotides align to TRBD2. This CDR3 has 16 amino acids. Losses at the gene ends were 5 bases for V and 3 bases for J; bases not matched to a gene: 6. Germline CDR1 and CDR2: SGHTA and FQGNSA. Filled out from reference TRBV7-2 and TRBJ2-3, the complete variable domain reads GAGVSQSPSNKVTEKGKDVELRCDPISGHTALYWYRQSLGQGLEFLIYFQGNSAPDKSGLPSDRFSAERTGGSVSTLTIQRTQQEDSAVYLCASSPLAGGATDTQYFGPGTRLTVL.

The V call is TRBV7-8, the J call TRBJ1-2; no clear D gene. The V gene lost 4 bases and the J gene lost 6 bases, with 9 bases spanning the gap. CDR1 SGHVS and CDR2 FQNEAQ come from the germline V gene. This CDR3 is 12 amino acids long. CDR3 region: CASSSAWDGYTF. The CDR3 DNA is TGTGCCAGCAGCTCCGCCTGGGATGGCTACACCTTC.

V gene TRBV6-6 combines with J gene TRBJ1-4; D might be TRBD1 (6 bases). This CDR3 has 15 amino acids. The germline V gene encodes CDR1 MNHNY and CDR2 SVGAGI (reference sequence). Trimming pared 8 bases from V and 3 bases from J, leaving 16 bases between. For the CDR3, the DNA is TGTGCCAGCCGGAGAGGGGGGGCAGCTAATGAAAAACTGTTTTTT. This gives the protein CASRRGGAANEKLFF.

This chain joins TRBV6-5 and TRBJ1-2; D might be TRBD1 (6 bases). The CDR3 length is 12 residues. V was pared by 9 bases and J by 9 bases, with 17 bases between. Germline CDR1 is MNHEY and CDR2 is SVGAGI. Here the CDR3 DNA reads TGTGCCAGTCAAAGGCCCAGGGGAAGCTACACCTTC. It specifies CASQRPRGSYTF.

This chain links TRBV5-1 with TRBJ2-3, with a weak D call TRBD1 (6 bases). Germline values: CDR1 SGHRS, CDR2 YFSETQ. V shed 6 bases and J shed 4 bases, with 15 bases lying between them. This CDR3 is 14 amino acids long. The CDR3 loop reads CASTLRQGSDTQYF. CDR3 DNA sequence: TGCGCCAGCACCCTTAGGCAGGGGTCAGATACGCAGTATTTT.

This CDR3 reads CASSSSGQVYEQYF. The CDR3 coding sequence is TGTGCCAGCAGCTCATCCGGACAGGTCTACGAGCAGTACTTC. The chain is built from TRBV7-2 and TRBJ2-5, with TRBD1 identical over 7 bases. The better agreement between TRBJ2-7 and the DNA end casts doubt on the J call. This CDR3 region has 14 residues. Germline CDR1 is SGHTA and CDR2 is FQGNSA.

The V call is TRBV29-1, the J call TRBJ1-4; no reliable D call. The germline V and J ends were trimmed by 6 bases and 0 bases, with 11 bases remaining between them. Germline-derived CDR1 and CDR2 are SQVTM and ANQGSEA. This CDR3 is 14 amino acids long. The CDR3 bases are TGCAGCGTAGGATTCCCTGCAACTAATGAAAAACTGTTTTTT. Translating gives CSVGFPATNEKLFF.

The chain links TRBV4-2 to TRBJ2-1, with 8 nucleotides matching TRBD2. Germline V gene data show CDR1 as LGHNA and CDR2 as YNFKEQ. This CDR3 has 15 amino acids. The V segment lost 0 bases and the J segment 7 bases; nucleotides outside the gene matches: 5. CDR3 bases: TGTGCCAGCAGCCAAGATCGGGGGGGGACGAATGAGCAGTTCTTC. This sequence encodes CASSQDRGGTNEQFF.

The rearrangement uses TRBV18 and TRBJ1-4; D may be TRBD1 (5 bases). The CDR3 sequence is 14 residues long. Trimming stripped 2 bases from V and 5 bases from J, with 9 bases between. Per germline, CDR1 KGHSH and CDR2 LQKENI. CDR3 DNA: TGTGCCAGCTCACCAACGGGGCGGAATGAAAAACTGTTTTTT. This gives the protein CASSPTGRNEKLFF.

Written as DNA, the CDR3 is TGTGCCAGCAGCCCAAGCGGGGGCTTAGAGACCCAGTACTTC. Translating gives CASSPSGGLETQYF. This rearrangement joins TRBV7-3 to TRBJ2-5, with TRBD2 identical over 8 bases. The CDR3 consists of 14 residues. Germline CDR1 and CDR2: SGHTA and FQGTGA. V lost 5 bases to trimming and J lost 4 bases; unmatched junction nucleotides: 6.

The V call is TRBV28, the J call TRBJ1-4, with D perhaps TRBD1 (5 bases). The germline V and J ends were trimmed by 0 bases and 0 bases, with 8 bases remaining between them. CDR1 is MDHEN, CDR2 SYDVKM, per germline. This CDR3 spans 16 amino acids. The CDR3 region has the DNA TGTGCCAGCAGTTTATGGTCAGGGTCAACTAATGAAAAACTGTTTTTT. This codes for CASSLWSGSTNEKLFF.

This clone was detected only a few times. This chain links TRBV10-3 with TRBJ1-5; D is uncertain. This CDR3 has 12 amino acids. The V end lost 8 bases, the J end lost 3 bases, and 8 bases lay between the germline ends. Germline values: CDR1 ENHRY, CDR2 SYGVKD. This CDR3 reads CAIGWPNQPQHF. CDR3 in DNA: TGTGCCATCGGTTGGCCCAATCAGCCCCAGCATTTT.

The DNA for the CDR3 is TGTGCCAGCAGCTCGGACGGGACAGGGTGGGGTACAGATACGCAGTATTTT. Translation: CASSSDGTGWGTDTQYF. V is TRBV7-3 and J is TRBJ2-3; 9 nucleotides match TRBD1. This CDR3 contains 17 residues. J gave up 3 bases and V 4 bases, and 11 bases lay outside the gene matches. In germline, CDR1 is SGHTA, CDR2 FQGTGA.

The V and J genes are TRBV7-2 and TRBJ1-4; tentatively, D is TRBD1 (6 bases). The V end was cut by 3 bases, the J end by 0 bases, with 8 bases between. This CDR3 has 15 amino acids. Germline loops: CDR1 SGHTA, CDR2 FQGNSA. CDR3 residues: CASSLTGPTNEKLFF. In DNA form, the CDR3 reads TGTGCCAGCAGCTTGACAGGCCCAACTAATGAAAAACTGTTTTTT.

V usage is TRBV6-6 and J usage is TRBJ1-6; TRBD1 is a possible D gene (5 bases). Trimming stripped 2 bases from V and 13 bases from J, with 18 bases between. In germline, CDR1 is MNHNY, CDR2 SVGAGI (reference sequence). The CDR3 extends over 15 amino acids. CDR3 residues: CASSYLQGRDKPLHF. DNA for the CDR3: TGTGCCAGCAGTTACCTGCAGGGCCGGGATAAGCCCCTCCACTTT.

The genes are TRBV18 and TRBJ2-2, with 7 bases aligning to TRBD1. The V segment lost 4 bases and the J segment 1 base; nucleotides outside the gene matches: 3. This CDR3 is 15 amino acids long. Germline CDR1 KGHSH, CDR2 LQKENI. CDR3 amino acids: CASSRTGKNTGELFF. The CDR3 region has the DNA TGTGCCAGCTCACGGACAGGAAAGAACACCGGGGAGCTGTTTTTT.